The source of this T cell receptor (beta chain) is a study of T cell responses to AZD1222 COVID-19 vaccine. Assay: immunoSEQ multiplex PCR; the TCRdb copy retains only in-frame clones and omits some. The table lists fewer than 30,000 clones, about 88% of them singletons, with about 8% in the top ten. The germline CDR1 and CDR2 sequences are LGHDT and YNNKEL (reference sequence). Trimming took 0 bases from V and 2 from J, leaving 15 bases between them. The CDR3 has 17 amino acids. Findings of the study overall: Females outnumbered males among donors, who were mostly white British; clonal diversity was possibly underestimated. Regions 160-218 and 743-854 held dominance among vaccine-associated CD4 TCRs, which spanned spike. Targets within unmutated variant regions were reportedly found for nearly half of spike-specific TCRs. AZD1222 recipients seropositive at baseline numbered only five or six.

A word on this clone: Its antigen is undetermined.

This chain joins TRBV3-1 (or the pseudogene TRBV3-2) and TRBJ2-3, with D maybe TRBD2 (5 bases). The TCR was taken from an adult who received the AZD1222 COVID-19 vaccine. Here the sequenced sample was peripheral blood, taken 28 days after the second AZD1222 dose. CDR3 loop: CASSQDPGSAATDTQYF. The DNA for the CDR3 is TGTGCCAGCAGCCAAGATCCGGGTAGCGCTGCCACAGATACGCAGTATTTT.